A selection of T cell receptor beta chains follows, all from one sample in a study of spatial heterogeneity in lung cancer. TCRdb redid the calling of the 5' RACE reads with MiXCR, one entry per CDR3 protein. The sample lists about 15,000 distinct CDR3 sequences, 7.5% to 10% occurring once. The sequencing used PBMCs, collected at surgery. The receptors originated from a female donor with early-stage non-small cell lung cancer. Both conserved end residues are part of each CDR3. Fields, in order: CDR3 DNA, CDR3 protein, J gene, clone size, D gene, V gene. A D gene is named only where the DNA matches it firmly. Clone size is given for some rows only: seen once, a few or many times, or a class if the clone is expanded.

TGTGCCAGTGCTTTGGGGGCCTCCAATGAGCAGTTCTTC,CASALGASNEQFF,TRBJ2-1,many,NA,TRBV19
TGTGCCAGTTCCCCCTCGGGACTGCAGGCCGAGGTGTTTTTT,CASSPSGLQAEVFF,TRBJ2-2,many,NA,TRBV28
TGTGCCAGCAGAGGGCAGGGCACAGATACGCAGTATTTT,CASRGQGTDTQYF,TRBJ2-3,many,NA,TRBV5-4
TGTGCCAGCAGCGGACCGTGGGCGACCAGGGAGCAGTACTTC,CASSGPWATREQYF,TRBJ2-7,many,NA,TRBV21-1
TGTGCCAGCAGCCGAGACAGGTCGAACACCGGGGAGCTGTTTTTT,CASSRDRSNTGELFF,TRBJ2-2,many,NA,TRBV7-2
TGTGCCAGCAGCTCCGGGCCACCAACCACAGATACGCAGTATTTT,CASSSGPPTTDTQYF,TRBJ2-3,NA,NA,TRBV7-2
TGTGCCAGCAGTTTAGGACAGGGATCGTATGAAGCTTTCTTT,CASSLGQGSYEAFF,TRBJ1-1,many,TRBD1,TRBV28
TGCAGCGTTAGAGCGGTACGGCAGGGGGATAGCAACCCCTACACAGATACGCAGTATTTT,CSVRAVRQGDSNPYTDTQYF,TRBJ2-3,many,TRBD1,TRBV29-1
TGTGCCAGCAGTTTAGGGACTAGCGGCACAGATACGCAGTATTTT,CASSLGTSGTDTQYF,TRBJ2-3,many,TRBD2,TRBV12-3/TRBV12-4
TGTGCCAGCAAAGGGGGTAATGGCTACACCTTC,CASKGGNGYTF,TRBJ1-2,NA,NA,TRBV9
TGTGCCAGCAGTTACTCCCGACCGGGACTAGCGAACGAGCAGTACTTC,CASSYSRPGLANEQYF,TRBJ2-7,NA,TRBD2,TRBV6-5
TGTGCCAGCTCACCACCCGGGACTAGGTACGAGCAGTACTTC,CASSPPGTRYEQYF,TRBJ2-7,many,TRBD2,TRBV18
TGTGCCAGCCGAGCAGGATCGAACACTGAAGCTTTCTTT,CASRAGSNTEAFF,TRBJ1-1,many,NA,TRBV6-6
TGTGCCACCAGAGAGTTGATTACCGGGACGGCGAACACTGAAGCTTTCTTT,CATRELITGTANTEAFF,TRBJ1-1,many,NA,TRBV15
TGTGCCAGCAGTTCTATCGTCTCCGGGACTATCCATCGGGGTTACGAGCAGTACTTC,CASSSIVSGTIHRGYEQYF,TRBJ2-7,many,TRBD2,TRBV28
TGTGCCAGCAGCTATACAGGGAACACTGAAGCTTTCTTT,CASSYTGNTEAFF,TRBJ1-1,few,NA,TRBV5-6
TGCGCCAGCAGCTTGGAAGGGAGTCGTACTGAAGCTTTCTTT,CASSLEGSRTEAFF,TRBJ1-1,many,NA,TRBV5-1
TGTGCCAGCAGACCGAAGCGGGGGGGCAATGAGCAGTTCTTC,CASRPKRGGNEQFF,TRBJ2-1,NA,TRBD2,TRBV7-9
TGTGCCAGCAGTCGCCTTACCCAGTACTTC,CASSRLTQYF,TRBJ2-5,many,NA,TRBV28
TGTGCCAGCAGCGTAGAGAGCGGGGGGGTTGGAGATACGCAGTATTTT,CASSVESGGVGDTQYF,TRBJ2-3,many,TRBD2,TRBV9
TGTGCCAGCAGCAGGGCTACCACTGAAGCTTTCTTT,CASSRATTEAFF,TRBJ1-1,many,NA,TRBV6-2/TRBV6-3
TGTGCCAGCAGCTCCCAGGGGGGGGGCTTTCTTTCAGGCTACACCTTC,CASSSQGGGFLSGYTF,TRBJ1-2,many,TRBD1,TRBV7-9
TGTGCCAGCAGCCAAGAGGCGGGGCAAAGCTCCTATAATTCACCCCTCCACTTT,CASSQEAGQSSYNSPLHF,TRBJ1-6,many,NA,TRBV3-1
TGCAGCGTTGAGTTGCCCATAGCAGGAGAATACAATGAGCAGTTCTTC,CSVELPIAGEYNEQFF,TRBJ2-1,many,NA,TRBV29-1
TGTGCCAGCAGCTTAGTTCAGGGAGAATCCTACGAGCAGTACTTC,CASSLVQGESYEQYF,TRBJ2-7,NA,NA,TRBV7-9
TGCAGTGCTAGCCCCCACTCTAATGGCTACACCTTC,CSASPHSNGYTF,TRBJ1-2,many,NA,TRBV20-1
TGTGCCAGCAGTTCGGGACAGGCCATCTACGAGCAGTACTTC,CASSSGQAIYEQYF,TRBJ2-7,NA,TRBD1,TRBV28
TGTGCCAGTAGCCTCCCCCCGGGAGTTAGCACAGATACGCAGTATTTT,CASSLPPGVSTDTQYF,TRBJ2-3,many,NA,TRBV19